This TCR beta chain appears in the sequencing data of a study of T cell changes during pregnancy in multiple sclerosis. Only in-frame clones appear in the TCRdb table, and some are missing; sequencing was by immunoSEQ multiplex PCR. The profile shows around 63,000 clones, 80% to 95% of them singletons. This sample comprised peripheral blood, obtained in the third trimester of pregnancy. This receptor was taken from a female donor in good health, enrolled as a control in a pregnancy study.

CDR3 sequence: CASSATPSGGGSYEQYF. Here the CDR3 DNA reads TGTGCCAGCAGCGCCACCCCGTCGGGGGGGGGCTCCTACGAGCAGTACTTC. The rearrangement joins TRBV9 to TRBJ2-7; 8 bases fit TRBD2. Germline V lookup: CDR1 SGDLS, CDR2 YYNGEE. The CDR3 consists of 17 residues. J gave up 0 bases and V 3 bases, and 11 bases lay outside the gene matches.